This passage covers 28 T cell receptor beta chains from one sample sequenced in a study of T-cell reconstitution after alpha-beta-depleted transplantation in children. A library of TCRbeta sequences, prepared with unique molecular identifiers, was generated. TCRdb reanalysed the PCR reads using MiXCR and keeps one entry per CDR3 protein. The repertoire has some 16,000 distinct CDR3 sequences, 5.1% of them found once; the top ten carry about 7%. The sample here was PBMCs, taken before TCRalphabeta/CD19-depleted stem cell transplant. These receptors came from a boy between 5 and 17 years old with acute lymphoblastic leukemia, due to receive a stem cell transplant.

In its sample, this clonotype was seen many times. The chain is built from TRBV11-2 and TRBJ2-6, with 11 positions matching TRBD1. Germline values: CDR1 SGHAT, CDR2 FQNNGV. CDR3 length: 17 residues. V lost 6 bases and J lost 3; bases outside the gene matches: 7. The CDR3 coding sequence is TGTGCCAGCAGGCCCGGGACAGGGGGGTATGGGGCCAACGTCCTGACTTTC. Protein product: CASRPGTGGYGANVLTF.

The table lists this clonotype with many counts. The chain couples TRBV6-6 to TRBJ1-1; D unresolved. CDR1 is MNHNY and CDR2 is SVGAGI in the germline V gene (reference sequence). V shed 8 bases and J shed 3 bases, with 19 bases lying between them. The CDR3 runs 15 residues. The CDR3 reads CASGRGKFGDTEAFF. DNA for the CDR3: TGTGCCAGCGGTCGTGGGAAATTCGGAGACACTGAAGCTTTCTTT.

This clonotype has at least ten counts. CDR3 sequence: CASGRPPPYNEQFF. CDR3 in DNA: TGTGCCAGCGGGAGGCCTCCCCCCTACAATGAGCAGTTCTTC. The J gene is TRBJ2-1, the V gene TRBV9; a possible D gene is TRBD2 (6 bases). With 7 bases removed from V and 2 bases from J, the gap between germline ends came to 13 bases. Germline CDR1 is SGDLS and CDR2 is YYNGEE. The CDR3 is 14 amino acids.

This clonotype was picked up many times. CDR3 residues: CSAEREGRTGELFF. CDR3 coding DNA: TGCAGTGCCGAGCGGGAGGGCCGGACCGGGGAGCTGTTTTTT. The genes are TRBV20-1 and TRBJ2-2; 10 bases are a match to TRBD2. The CDR3 has 14 residues. The germline CDR1 and CDR2 sequences are DFQATT and SNEGSKA (reference sequence). Trimming cost V 6 bases and J 5 bases; bases outside gene matches: 6.

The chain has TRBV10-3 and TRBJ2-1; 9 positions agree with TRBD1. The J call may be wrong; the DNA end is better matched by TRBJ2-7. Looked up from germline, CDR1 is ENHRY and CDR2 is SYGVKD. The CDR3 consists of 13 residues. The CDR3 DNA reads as TGTGCCATCAGCAAACAGGGGGCAGAAGAGCAGTACTTC. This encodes CAISKQGAEEQYF.

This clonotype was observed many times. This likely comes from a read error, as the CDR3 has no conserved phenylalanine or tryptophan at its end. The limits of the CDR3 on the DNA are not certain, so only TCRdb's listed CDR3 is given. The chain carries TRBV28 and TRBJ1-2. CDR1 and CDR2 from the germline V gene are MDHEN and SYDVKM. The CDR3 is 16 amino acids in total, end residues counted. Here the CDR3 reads CASSLRGPRRDKLWLV.

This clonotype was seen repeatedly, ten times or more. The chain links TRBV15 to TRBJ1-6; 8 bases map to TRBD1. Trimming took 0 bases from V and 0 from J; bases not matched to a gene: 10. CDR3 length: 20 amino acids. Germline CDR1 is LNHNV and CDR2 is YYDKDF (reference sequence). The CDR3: CATSRDLRGLVSSYNSPLHF. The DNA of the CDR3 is TGTGCCACCAGCAGAGACCTCAGGGGGCTGGTGAGCTCCTATAATTCACCCCTCCACTTT.

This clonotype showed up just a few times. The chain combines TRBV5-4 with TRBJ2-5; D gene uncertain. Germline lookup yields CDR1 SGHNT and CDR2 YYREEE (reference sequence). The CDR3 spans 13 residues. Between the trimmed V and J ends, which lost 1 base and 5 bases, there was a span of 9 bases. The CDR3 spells CASSLPIGETQYF. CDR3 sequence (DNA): TGTGCCAGCAGCTTGCCCATCGGGGAGACCCAGTACTTC.

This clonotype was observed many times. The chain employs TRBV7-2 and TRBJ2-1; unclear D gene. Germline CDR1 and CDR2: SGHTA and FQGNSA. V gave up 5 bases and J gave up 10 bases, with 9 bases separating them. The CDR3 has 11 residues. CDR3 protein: CASSELREQFF. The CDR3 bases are TGTGCCAGCAGCGAACTCCGGGAGCAGTTCTTC. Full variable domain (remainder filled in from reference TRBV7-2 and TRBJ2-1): GAGVSQSPSNKVTEKGKDVELRCDPISGHTALYWYRQSLGQGLEFLIYFQGNSAPDKSGLPSDRFSAERTGGSVSTLTIQRTQQEDSAVYLCASSELREQFFGPGTRLTVL.

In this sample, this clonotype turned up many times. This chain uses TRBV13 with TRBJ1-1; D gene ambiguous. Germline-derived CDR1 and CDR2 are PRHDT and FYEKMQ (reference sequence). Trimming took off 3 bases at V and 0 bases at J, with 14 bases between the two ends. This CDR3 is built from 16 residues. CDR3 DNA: TGTGCCAGCAGCTTGTTTATAGTAGGGATGAACACTGAAGCTTTCTTT. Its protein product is CASSLFIVGMNTEAFF. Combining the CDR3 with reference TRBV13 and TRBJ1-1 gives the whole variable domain AAGVIQSPRHLIKEKRETATLKCYPIPRHDTVYWYQQGPGQDPQFLISFYEKMQSDKGSIPDRFSAQQFSDYHSELNMSSLELGDSALYFCASSLFIVGMNTEAFFGQGTRLTVV.

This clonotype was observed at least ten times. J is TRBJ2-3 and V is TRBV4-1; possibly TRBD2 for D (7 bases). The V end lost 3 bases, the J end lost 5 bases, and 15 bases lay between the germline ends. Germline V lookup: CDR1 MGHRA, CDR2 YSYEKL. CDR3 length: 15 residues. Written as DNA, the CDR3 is TGCGCCAGCAGCCAGCTAGCGGAGGGGGGAGATACGCAGTATTTT. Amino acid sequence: CASSQLAEGGDTQYF.

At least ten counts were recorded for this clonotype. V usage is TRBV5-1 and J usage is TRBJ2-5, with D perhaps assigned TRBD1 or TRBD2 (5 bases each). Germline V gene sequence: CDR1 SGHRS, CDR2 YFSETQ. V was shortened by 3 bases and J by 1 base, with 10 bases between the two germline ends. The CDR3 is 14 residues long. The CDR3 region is CASSWKGPQETQYF. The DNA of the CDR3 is TGCGCCAGCAGCTGGAAGGGACCCCAAGAGACCCAGTACTTC.

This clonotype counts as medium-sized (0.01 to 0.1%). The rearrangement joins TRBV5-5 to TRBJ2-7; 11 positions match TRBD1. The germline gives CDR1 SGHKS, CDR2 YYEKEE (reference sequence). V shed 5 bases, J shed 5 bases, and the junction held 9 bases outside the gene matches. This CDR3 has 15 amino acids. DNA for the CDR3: TGTGCCAGCAGTCCAGGACAGGGGGCTCTGAACGAGCAGTACTTC. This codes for CASSPGQGALNEQYF.

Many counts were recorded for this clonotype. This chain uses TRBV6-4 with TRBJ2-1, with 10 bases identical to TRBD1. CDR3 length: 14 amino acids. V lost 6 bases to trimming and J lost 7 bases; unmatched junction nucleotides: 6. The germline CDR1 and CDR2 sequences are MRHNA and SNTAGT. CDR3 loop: CASSRDRGGNEQFF. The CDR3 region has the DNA TGTGCCAGCAGCCGGGACAGGGGAGGGAATGAGCAGTTCTTC.

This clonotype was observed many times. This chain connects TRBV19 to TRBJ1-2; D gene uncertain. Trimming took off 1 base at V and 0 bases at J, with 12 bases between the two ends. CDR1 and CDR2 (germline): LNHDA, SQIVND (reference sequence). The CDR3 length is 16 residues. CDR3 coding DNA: TGTGCCAGTAGTATAGTAGGCAGTCCGCCTAACTATGGCTACACCTTC. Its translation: CASSIVGSPPNYGYTF.

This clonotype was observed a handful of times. The CDR3 region has the DNA TGTGCCAGCAGCGGAGGGGCGGACGGAGATGGCTACACCTTC. Translating gives CASSGGADGDGYTF. The rearrangement joins TRBV9 to TRBJ1-2; TRBD1 is a possible D gene (5 bases). Germline V gene sequence: CDR1 SGDLS, CDR2 YYNGEE. Trimming left V 3 bases short and J 6 bases short, with 15 bases between. The CDR3 covers 14 residues.

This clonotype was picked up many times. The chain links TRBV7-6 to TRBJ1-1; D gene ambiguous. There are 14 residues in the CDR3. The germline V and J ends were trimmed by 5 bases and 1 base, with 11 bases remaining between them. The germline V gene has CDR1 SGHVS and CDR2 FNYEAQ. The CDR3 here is CASSTPQKNTEAFF. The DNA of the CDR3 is TGTGCCAGCAGCACACCACAGAAGAACACTGAAGCTTTCTTT.

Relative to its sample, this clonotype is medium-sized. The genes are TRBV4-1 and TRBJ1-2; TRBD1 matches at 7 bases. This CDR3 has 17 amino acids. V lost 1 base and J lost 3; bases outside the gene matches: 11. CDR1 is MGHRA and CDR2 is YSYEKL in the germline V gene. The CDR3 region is CASSQGLLRGRDYGYTF. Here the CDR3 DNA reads TGCGCCAGCAGCCAAGGGCTTTTGAGGGGGCGAGACTATGGCTACACCTTC.

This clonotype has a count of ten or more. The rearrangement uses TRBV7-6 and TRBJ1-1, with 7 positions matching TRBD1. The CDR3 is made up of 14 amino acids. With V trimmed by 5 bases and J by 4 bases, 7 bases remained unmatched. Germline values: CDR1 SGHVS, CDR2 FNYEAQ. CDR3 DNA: TGTGCCAGCAGCACAAACAGGGGCGGCACTGAAGCTTTCTTT. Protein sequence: CASSTNRGGTEAFF.

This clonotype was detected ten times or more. The CDR3 reads CASRSRGTGTEAFF. The CDR3 bases are TGTGCCAGCAGGTCCAGGGGGACGGGCACTGAAGCTTTCTTT. J is TRBJ1-1 and V is TRBV7-2; 7 nucleotides align to TRBD1. V lost 6 bases, J lost 4 bases, and 8 bases stayed unmatched. The length of the CDR3 is 14 residues. Germline CDR1 reads SGHTA; CDR2 reads FQGNSA.

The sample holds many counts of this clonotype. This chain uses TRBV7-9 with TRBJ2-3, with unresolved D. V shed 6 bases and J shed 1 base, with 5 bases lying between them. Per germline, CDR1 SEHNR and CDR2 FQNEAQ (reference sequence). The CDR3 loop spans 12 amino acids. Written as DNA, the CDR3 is TGTGCCAGCAGTTGGGGCACAGATACGCAGTATTTT. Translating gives CASSWGTDTQYF. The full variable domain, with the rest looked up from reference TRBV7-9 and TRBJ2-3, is DTGVSQNPRHKITKRGQNVTFRCDPISEHNRLYWYRQTLGQGPEFLTYFQNEAQLEKSRLLSDRFSAERPKGSFSTLEIQRTEQGDSAMYLCASSWGTDTQYFGPGTRLTVL.

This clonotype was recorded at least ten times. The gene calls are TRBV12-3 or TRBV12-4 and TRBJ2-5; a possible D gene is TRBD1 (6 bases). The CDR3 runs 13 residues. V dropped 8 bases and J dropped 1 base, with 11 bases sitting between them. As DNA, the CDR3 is TGTGCCAGCGGCAGGGGAAGCCAAGAGACCCAGTACTTC. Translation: CASGRGSQETQYF.

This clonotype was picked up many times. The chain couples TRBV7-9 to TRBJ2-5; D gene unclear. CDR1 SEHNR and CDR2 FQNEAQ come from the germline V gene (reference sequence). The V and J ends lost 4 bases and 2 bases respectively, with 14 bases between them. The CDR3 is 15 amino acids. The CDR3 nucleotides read TGTGCCAGCAGCTCCGCAGCGCCGGCACAAGAGACCCAGTACTTC. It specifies CASSSAAPAQETQYF.

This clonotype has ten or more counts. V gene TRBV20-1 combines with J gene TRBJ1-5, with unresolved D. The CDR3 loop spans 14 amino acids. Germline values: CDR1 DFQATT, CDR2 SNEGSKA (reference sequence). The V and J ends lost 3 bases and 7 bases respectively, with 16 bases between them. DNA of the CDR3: TGCAGTGCTAGGGAGCGGGCGTTGAGGCAGCCCCAGCATTTT. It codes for CSARERALRQPQHF.

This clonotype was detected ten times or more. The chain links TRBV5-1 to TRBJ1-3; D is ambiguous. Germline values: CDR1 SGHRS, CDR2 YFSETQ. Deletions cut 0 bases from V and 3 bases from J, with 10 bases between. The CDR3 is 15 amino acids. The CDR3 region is CASSLASAHGNTIYF. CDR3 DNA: TGCGCCAGCAGCTTGGCTTCCGCCCATGGAAACACCATATATTTT.

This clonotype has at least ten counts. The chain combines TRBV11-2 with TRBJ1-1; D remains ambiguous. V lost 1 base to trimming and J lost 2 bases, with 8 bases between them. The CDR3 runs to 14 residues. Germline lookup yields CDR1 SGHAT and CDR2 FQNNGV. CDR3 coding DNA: TGTGCCAGCAGCTTAGGGGGAAGCAACACTGAAGCTTTCTTT. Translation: CASSLGGSNTEAFF.

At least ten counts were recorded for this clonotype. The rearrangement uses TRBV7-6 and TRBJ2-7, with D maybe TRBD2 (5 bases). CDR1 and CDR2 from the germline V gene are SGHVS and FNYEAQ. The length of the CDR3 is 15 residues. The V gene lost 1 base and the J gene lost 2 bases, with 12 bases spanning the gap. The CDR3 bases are TGTGCCAGCAGCTTAGGCTGGACTCCTGCCTACGAGCAGTACTTC. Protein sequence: CASSLGWTPAYEQYF.

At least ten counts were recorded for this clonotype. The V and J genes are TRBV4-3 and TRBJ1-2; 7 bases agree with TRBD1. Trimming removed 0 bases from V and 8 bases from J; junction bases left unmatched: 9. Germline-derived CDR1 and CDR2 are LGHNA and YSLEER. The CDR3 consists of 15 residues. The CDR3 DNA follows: TGCGCCAGCAGCCAAGAGCCAGGGGGAATGGAAGGCTACACCTTC. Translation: CASSQEPGGMEGYTF.